This record covers a single T cell receptor (beta chain). The data were obtained in a study of shared clonotypes between healthy human individuals. Germline assignment: CDR1 SGHDN and CDR2 FVKESK. V trimming: 4 bases; J trimming: 5 bases; junction bases outside the gene matches: 7. This CDR3 comprises 16 residues. Running of the assay took place at deep level. Some clones are missing from TCRdb's copy, which holds only in-frame ones; the method was immunoSEQ multiplex PCR. This sample carries around 1.6 million clones, 98% of them seen once, and the ten largest clones take less than 0.55%. The sequence was obtained from a man younger than 40 in good health. This chain connects TRBV14 to TRBJ2-3, with 12 nucleotides matching TRBD1. Sequencing input: naive CD4+ T cells sorted from blood. Subset meaning: CD45RA+ positively selected. CDR3 sequence (DNA): TGTGCCAGCAGCCCGGGACAGGGGGCCCCTGGAGATACGCAGTATTTT. Its translation: CASSPGQGAPGDTQYF.